In its sample, the clone carrying this T cell receptor beta chain was seen a few times. TCRdb processed the 5' RACE reads anew with MiXCR; each CDR3 protein has one entry. The data contain under 250,000 distinct CDR3 sequences, 12% of them singletons. The V end was cut by 7 bases, the J end by 4 bases, with 16 bases between. CDR1 is MDHEN and CDR2 is SYDVKM in the germline V gene. The CDR3 is 14 amino acids. This sample stems from a study of identical twins. The same data also went into a second study, on yellow fever vaccine responses in identical twins.

The chain employs TRBV28 and TRBJ1-2; tentatively, D is TRBD1 (6 bases). The specimen sequenced was memory (CD45RO+) T cells sorted from blood. This sequence was found in a woman under 30 in good health. The CDR3 coding sequence is TGTGCCAGCAAACCGCCGGGACAATTCTATGGCTACACCTTC. It is translated as CASKPPGQFYGYTF.